This T cell receptor (beta chain) derives from a study of breast tumors, draining lymph nodes, adjacent tissues. Study observations and caveats: Data fit most tumor T cells coming from lymph node, expanding in tumor. Luminal-like breast cancer showed significantly greater tumor-nontumor repertoire similarity than basal-like breast cancer did.

TCRdb re-called the multiplex PCR reads through MiXCR, storing one row per CDR3 protein. The repertoire holds about 270,000 distinct CDR3 sequences, with 30% as singletons. For this clonotype: Antigen: not known. The CDR3 ends on some other residue instead of the conserved phenylalanine or tryptophan, so this is likely a read error.

Breast cancer patients provided tissue from their axillary draining lymph nodes. The germline CDR1 and CDR2 sequences are MNHEY and SVGAGI. The CDR3 is 12 amino acids. With 6 bases removed from V and 7 bases from J, the gap between germline ends came to 10 bases. V and J are TRBV6-5 and TRBJ2-1; no firm D call. What was sequenced was axillary lymph node tissue. The sequence came from a female donor with breast cancer. Some clones in this sample may be carry-over from other donors' samples. In DNA, the CDR3 is TGTGCCAGCAGCCGCAGCTGGAATGAGCAGTTCCTC. Its protein is CASSRSWNEQFL.